This record looks at one T cell receptor (beta chain) sequence and its context. Its antigen is not identified. The data originate from a study of cytomegalovirus exposure and HLA in healthy donors. Findings and limits, study-wide: Further analysis, carried out later, found HLA-associated TCR beta chains more clonally expanded than equally common other chains. Some TCR beta chains (roughly 160 of them) were listed as cytomegalovirus-associated.

At the time of sampling, donors were nominally healthy, though unrecorded immune exposures were likely. Both 60 Vbeta primers and 13 Jbeta primers went into the PCR. Produced via immunoSEQ multiplex PCR; TCRdb's table is partial and in-frame only. The repertoire holds about 130,000 clones, about 80% seen once, with around 2.5% in the top ten. Germline CDR1 and CDR2: SGHVS and FQNEAQ. V trimming: 4 bases; J trimming: 1 base; junction bases outside the gene matches: 7. CDR3 length equals 16 residues. The TCR sequence derives from a boy aged 2 to 9 in good health and CMV-seronegative. This chain uses TRBV7-8 with TRBJ2-3; 8 bases are a match to TRBD2. Sequencing was done on a sample of PBMCs. CDR3 coding DNA: TGTGCCAGCAGCTCGATTAGCGGGGATCGCACAGATACGCAGTATTTT. It specifies CASSSISGDRTDTQYF.